A single sample gave rise to the 14 T cell receptor beta chains below, sequenced in a study of T cell responses to AZD1222 COVID-19 vaccine. The table came from immunoSEQ multiplex PCR; TCRdb's copy has only in-frame clones and leaves some out. The repertoire has 110,000 to 150,000 clones, about 91% of them found once; the top ten carry 1.5% to 2%. The material sequenced was peripheral blood, taken on day 0 of AZD1222 vaccination. The receptors here all came from an adult in good health.

The chain recombines TRBV5-8 with TRBJ1-1; TRBD1 might be the D (5 bases). The CDR3 loop spans 13 amino acids. CDR1 and CDR2 from the germline V gene are SGHTS and YDEGEE. Trimming stripped 0 bases from V and 7 bases from J, with 10 bases between. For the CDR3, the DNA is TGTGCCAGCAGCTTGGTTAGGAGGGGTGAAGCTTTCTTT. As protein: CASSLVRRGEAFF.

This chain uses TRBV15 with TRBJ2-7; 7 positions match TRBD1. Per the germline V gene, CDR1 is LNHNV and CDR2 is YYDKDF (reference sequence). The CDR3 length is 15 residues. With 4 bases clipped from V and 4 bases from J, the junction kept 10 bases outside the gene matches. CDR3 region: CATSIPDRPKYEQYF. CDR3 bases: TGTGCCACCAGCATCCCGGACAGGCCGAAGTACGAGCAGTACTTC.

The J gene is TRBJ1-1, the V gene TRBV19; a weak D match, TRBD1 (5 bases). Trimming stripped 3 bases from V and 3 bases from J, with 11 bases between. CDR3 size: 14 residues. CDR1 and CDR2 from the germline V gene are LNHDA and SQIVND (reference sequence). This chain's CDR3 is CASSIAGLYTEAFF. CDR3 DNA sequence: TGTGCCAGTAGTATTGCAGGGCTGTACACTGAAGCTTTCTTT.

The chain couples TRBV19 to TRBJ2-2, with 9 bases aligning to TRBD1. CDR1 and CDR2 (germline): LNHDA, SQIVND (reference sequence). V gave up 6 bases and J gave up 1 base; unmatched junction bases: 9. The CDR3 is 17 residues long. Here the CDR3 reads CASSSGRDRVNTGELFF. CDR3 sequence (DNA): TGTGCCAGTAGCAGCGGCCGGGACAGGGTGAACACCGGGGAGCTGTTTTTT.

The chain joins TRBV18 to TRBJ2-5, with D possibly TRBD2 on 6 matching bases. With 0 bases removed from V and 5 bases from J, the gap between germline ends came to 10 bases. This CDR3 has 14 amino acids. The germline V gene encodes CDR1 KGHSH and CDR2 LQKENI. The CDR3 is CASSPPWGEETQYF. Written as DNA, the CDR3 is TGTGCCAGCTCACCACCGTGGGGGGAGGAGACCCAGTACTTC. Together with reference TRBV18 and TRBJ2-5, the CDR3 gives the full variable domain: NAGVMQNPRHLVRRRGQEARLRCSPMKGHSHVYWYRQLPEEGLKFMVYLQKENIIDESGMPKERFSAEFPKEGPSILRIQQVVRGDSAAYFCASSPPWGEETQYFGPGTRLLVL.

This clone was detected once. Other DNA sequences within the sample encode an identical CDR3. The V gene is TRBV5-1, the J gene TRBJ2-6, with D hard to call. The CDR3 sequence is 15 residues long. Trimming cost V 0 bases and J 4 bases, with 8 bases left between them. Germline V lookup: CDR1 SGHRS, CDR2 YFSETQ. The chain's CDR3 is CASSLGVSGANVLTF. The CDR3 DNA sequence: TGCGCCAGCAGCTTGGGTGTTTCCGGGGCCAACGTCCTGACTTTC.

The gene calls are TRBV7-9 and TRBJ2-2, with D maybe TRBD2 (5 bases). V lost 5 bases and J lost 0, with 16 bases in between. The CDR3 consists of 17 residues. The V gene's germline CDR1 is SEHNR and CDR2 FQNEAQ (reference sequence). The CDR3, as DNA: TGTGCCAGCAGCCTTCCCCCGCCGGGAACGAACACCGGGGAGCTGTTTTTT. It translates to CASSLPPPGTNTGELFF.

The J gene is TRBJ1-2, the V gene TRBV28; possible D gene TRBD1, 6 bases. The CDR3 length is 13 residues. CDR1 and CDR2 (germline): MDHEN, SYDVKM. The V gene lost 2 bases and the J gene lost 5 bases, with 9 bases spanning the gap. CDR3 nucleotide sequence: TGTGCCAGCAGTTTAAGACAGGCGTATGGCTACACCTTC. Protein sequence: CASSLRQAYGYTF.

This clone is a singleton in its sample. The V gene is TRBV7-2, the J gene TRBJ2-7; D is undetermined. Germline assignment: CDR1 SGHTA and CDR2 FQGNSA. V was trimmed by 0 bases and J by 2 bases, leaving 8 bases between them. CDR3 size: 14 residues. The CDR3 DNA sequence: TGTGCCAGCAGCTTAGCCGCCGTGGCCTACGAGCAGTACTTC. It is translated as CASSLAAVAYEQYF. The variable domain in full, completed from reference TRBV7-2 and TRBJ2-7, reads GAGVSQSPSNKVTEKGKDVELRCDPISGHTALYWYRQSLGQGLEFLIYFQGNSAPDKSGLPSDRFSAERTGGSVSTLTIQRTQQEDSAVYLCASSLAAVAYEQYFGPGTRLTVT.

This chain uses TRBV12-2 with TRBJ1-5; the table's D call TRBD1 went unverified against the DNA. TRBV12-2 is a pseudogene segment. This CDR3 region has 16 residues. The CDR3: CASRQRQELDNQPQHF. CDR3 bases: TGTGCAAGTCGCCAGAGACAGGAGTTGGACAATCAGCCCCAGCATTTT.

V and J are TRBV7-9 and TRBJ1-2; 9 bases are shared with TRBD1. CDR3 length: 16 amino acids. The V gene end was trimmed by 5 bases and the J gene end by 8 bases; junction bases not matched to a gene: 15. Germline values: CDR1 SEHNR, CDR2 FQNEAQ (reference sequence). CDR3 in amino acids: CASSKNHRTGGYGYTF. DNA for the CDR3: TGTGCCAGCAGCAAAAACCATCGTACAGGGGGCTACGGCTACACCTTC.

The chain joins TRBV10-3 to TRBJ2-7; 8 nucleotides align to TRBD1. CDR3 length: 14 amino acids. Germline CDR1 and CDR2: ENHRY and SYGVKD. Trimming at V came to 4 bases and at J to 6 bases, leaving 8 bases not matched to a gene. CDR3 in DNA: TGTGCCATCAGTGTGGTTCAGGGGGCGACCGAGCAGTACTTC. Residues: CAISVVQGATEQYF.

The V and J genes are TRBV5-1 and TRBJ1-1; D unclear. The V gene lost 1 base and the J gene lost 7 bases, with 14 bases spanning the gap. The germline gives CDR1 SGHRS, CDR2 YFSETQ. This CDR3 region has 14 residues. CDR3 residues: CASSLNSGSDEAFF. The CDR3 DNA is TGCGCCAGCAGCTTGAATTCCGGGTCAGATGAAGCTTTCTTT.

V usage is TRBV5-4 and J usage is TRBJ2-2, with 8 bases fitting TRBD2. There are 17 residues in the CDR3. V was clipped by 3 bases and J by 3 bases; unmatched bases: 10. Germline CDR1 is SGHNT and CDR2 is YYREEE (reference sequence). The CDR3 protein is CASSSPKRGWDTGELFF. The CDR3, as DNA: TGTGCCAGCAGCTCGCCTAAGCGGGGGTGGGACACCGGGGAGCTGTTTTTT.